This TCR beta chain was found in a study of cytomegalovirus exposure and HLA in healthy donors. As for this clone: Antigen: not known. A read error may produce the germline difference seen at one junction end.

Overall study results and limits: In vitro, three CMV-associated chains proved specific for CMV antigens.

The V gene's germline CDR1 is SQVTM and CDR2 ANQGSEA. CDR3 length: 13 residues. Only in-frame clones appear in the TCRdb table, and some are missing; sequencing was by immunoSEQ multiplex PCR. The table shows approximately 59,000 clones, with 85% to 95% occurring only once. Sequenced material: PBMCs. The sequence came from a woman under 30 in good health and CMV-seropositive. The V and J genes are TRBV29-1 and TRBJ1-6; D call uncertain. The CDR3 coding sequence is TGCGGCGTTGAGGTCGGAGGGAATTCACCCCTCCACTTT. This translates into CGVEVGGNSPLHF.